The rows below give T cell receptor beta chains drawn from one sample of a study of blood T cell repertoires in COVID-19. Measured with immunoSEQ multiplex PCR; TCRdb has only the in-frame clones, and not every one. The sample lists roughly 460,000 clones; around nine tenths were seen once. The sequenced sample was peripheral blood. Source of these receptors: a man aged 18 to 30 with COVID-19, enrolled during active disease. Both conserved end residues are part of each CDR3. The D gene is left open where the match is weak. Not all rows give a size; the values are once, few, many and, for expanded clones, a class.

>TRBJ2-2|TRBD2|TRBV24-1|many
TGTGCCACCAGTGATTTCGCGGGAGTTCACACCGGGGAGCTGTTTTTT
CATSDFAGVHTGELFF
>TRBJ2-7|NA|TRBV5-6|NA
TGTGCCAGCAGTCGACAGGACCTCTACGAGCAGTACTTC
CASSRQDLYEQYF
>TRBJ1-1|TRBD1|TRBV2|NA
TGTGCCAGCAGACCCGGGACAGGGGGCGTGGAGGGCACTGAAGCTTTCTTT
CASRPGTGGVEGTEAFF
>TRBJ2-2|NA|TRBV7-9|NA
TGTGCCAGCAGCTTTAACTACCCGAACACCGGGGAGCTGTTTTTT
CASSFNYPNTGELFF
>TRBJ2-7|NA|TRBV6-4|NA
TGTGCCTCCGGACTCCTCTACGAGCAGTACTTC
CASGLLYEQYF
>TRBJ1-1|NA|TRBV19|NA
TGTGCCAGTAGTTCCAGACCACTCGCCGGGGGGATGAACACTGAAGCTTTCTTT
CASSSRPLAGGMNTEAFF
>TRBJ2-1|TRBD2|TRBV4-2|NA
TGTGCCAGCAGCCAAGATCCCAGCGGGAGATCTGAGCAGTTCTTC
CASSQDPSGRSEQFF
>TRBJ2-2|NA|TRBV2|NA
TGTGCCAGCACGTTCAGGGTGGACACCGGGGAGCTGTTTTTT
CASTFRVDTGELFF
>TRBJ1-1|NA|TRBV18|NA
TGTGCCAGTTCAGAGGAACCGGGACATCACACTGAAGCTTTCTTT
CASSEEPGHHTEAFF
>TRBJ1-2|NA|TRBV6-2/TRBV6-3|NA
TGTGCCAGCAGCCCCCATGTCCCAGCGGGGGACTATGGCTACACCTTC
CASSPHVPAGDYGYTF
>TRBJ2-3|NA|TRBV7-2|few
TGTGCCAGCACCAAATATAGGGGGGGTGGAACCACAGATACGCAGTATTTT
CASTKYRGGGTTDTQYF
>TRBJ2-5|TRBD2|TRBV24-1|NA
TGTGCCACCAGTGAGGGGGGGGAAGAGACCCAGTACTTC
CATSEGGEETQYF
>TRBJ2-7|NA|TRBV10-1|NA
TGCGCCAGCAGCCGGGGATCCTCCTACGAGCAGTACTTC
CASSRGSSYEQYF
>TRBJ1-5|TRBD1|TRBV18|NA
TGTGCCAGCTCACCCGGACAGGGAAGGAATCAGCCCCAGCATTTT
CASSPGQGRNQPQHF
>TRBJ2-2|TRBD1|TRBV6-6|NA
TGTGCCAGCAGCACAGTCGGGACAGGGTTCACCGGGGAGCTGTTTTTT
CASSTVGTGFTGELFF
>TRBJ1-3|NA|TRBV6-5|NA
TGTGCCAGCAGTCCAGACAGGTACTCTGGAAACACCATATATTTT
CASSPDRYSGNTIYF
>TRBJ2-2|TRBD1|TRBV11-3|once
TGTGCCAGCAGCTCCGGACAGGGAAGAACCGGGGAGCTGTTTTTT
CASSSGQGRTGELFF
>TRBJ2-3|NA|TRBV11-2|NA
TGTGCCAGCAGTCGACTAGGTCGGCTCACAGATACGCAGTATTTT
CASSRLGRLTDTQYF
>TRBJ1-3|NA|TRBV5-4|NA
TGTGCCAGCAGCTTACGGGGAGATAGAAACACCATATATTTT
CASSLRGDRNTIYF
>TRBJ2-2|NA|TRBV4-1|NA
TGCGCCAGCAGCCAAACTTTACAGGGGCGGGGAGGGGAGCTGTTTTTT
CASSQTLQGRGGELFF
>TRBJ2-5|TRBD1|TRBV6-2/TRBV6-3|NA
TGTGCCGGCAGTTACGACAGGGGGCGGTACCAAGAGACCCAGTACTTC
CAGSYDRGRYQETQYF
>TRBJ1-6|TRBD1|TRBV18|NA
TGTGCCAGCTCGGGGCAGGGGGATAATAATTCACCCCTCCACTTT
CASSGQGDNNSPLHF
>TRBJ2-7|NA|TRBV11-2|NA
TGTGCCAGCAGCTATTCCAGGGTGGGGGAGCAGTACTTC
CASSYSRVGEQYF
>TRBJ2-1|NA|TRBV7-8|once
TGTGCCAGCAGACTGGCGGGATTACACAATGAGCAGTTCTTC
CASRLAGLHNEQFF
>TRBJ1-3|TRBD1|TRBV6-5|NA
TGTGCCAGCAGTCCGGCCCGACAGGGAAGAAACACCATATATTTT
CASSPARQGRNTIYF
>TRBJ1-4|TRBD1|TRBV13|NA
TGTGCCAGCAGCTCCGGACAGGGAGGTATGAGTGAAAAACTGTTTTTT
CASSSGQGGMSEKLFF
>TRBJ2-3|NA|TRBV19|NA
TGTGCCAGTAGTATGCAGGGGAATCCAGATACGCAGTATTTT
CASSMQGNPDTQYF
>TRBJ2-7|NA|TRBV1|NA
TGCACCAGCAGCCAAGACTCCCTAGGACACCCCTACGAGCAGTACTTC
CTSSQDSLGHPYEQYF
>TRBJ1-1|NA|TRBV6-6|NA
TGTGCCAGCACCAGGAACACTGAAGCTTTCTTT
CASTRNTEAFF
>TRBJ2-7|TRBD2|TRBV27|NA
TGTGCCAGCAGTTTCCTTTTAGCGGGAACCTCCGGCGAGCAGTACTTC
CASSFLLAGTSGEQYF
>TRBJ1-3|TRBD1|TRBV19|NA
TGTGCCAGTAGACCGGACAGGGGAGGAAACACCATATATTTT
CASRPDRGGNTIYF
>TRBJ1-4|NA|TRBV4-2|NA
TGTGCCAGCAGCCAAGAAAACCGCGTGAATGAAAAACTGTTTTTT
CASSQENRVNEKLFF
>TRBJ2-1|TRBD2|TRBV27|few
TGTGCCAGCAGTTACGCGGGAGGGACCTACAATGAGCAGTTCTTC
CASSYAGGTYNEQFF
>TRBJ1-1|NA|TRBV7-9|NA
TGTGCCAGCAGTTCTGGCGGAGCTGAAGCTTTCTTT
CASSSGGAEAFF
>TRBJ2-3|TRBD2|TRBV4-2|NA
TGTGCCAGCAGCGCGGGACTAGGGGGTGATACGCAGTATTTT
CASSAGLGGDTQYF
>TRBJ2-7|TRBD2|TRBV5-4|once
TGTGCCAGCAGTTCCGCCTTATCCTCGGGGGGGTACGAGCAGTACTTC
CASSSALSSGGYEQYF
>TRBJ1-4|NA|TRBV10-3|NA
TGTGCCATCAGTGAGGTGGGAGGGGGTTCTAATGAAAAACTGTTTTTT
CAISEVGGGSNEKLFF
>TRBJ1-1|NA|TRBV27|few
TGTGCCAGCAGTTTGAGGGAGGACACTGAAGCTTTCTTT
CASSLREDTEAFF
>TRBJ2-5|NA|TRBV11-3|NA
TGTGCCAGCAGTTATAGAGGAGGCAGGGGGGAAGAGACCCAGTACTTC
CASSYRGGRGEETQYF